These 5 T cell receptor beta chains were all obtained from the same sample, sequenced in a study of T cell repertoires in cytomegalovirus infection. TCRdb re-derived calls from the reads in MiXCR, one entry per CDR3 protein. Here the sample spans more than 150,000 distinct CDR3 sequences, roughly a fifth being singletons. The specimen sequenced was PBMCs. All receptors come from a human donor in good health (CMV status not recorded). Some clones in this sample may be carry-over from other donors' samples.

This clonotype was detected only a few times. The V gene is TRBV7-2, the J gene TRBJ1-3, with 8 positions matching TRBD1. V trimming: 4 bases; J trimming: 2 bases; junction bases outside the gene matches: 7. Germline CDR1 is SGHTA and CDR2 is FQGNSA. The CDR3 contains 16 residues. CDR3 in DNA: TGTGCCAGCAGCTCCCCCCAGGGGGCAACTGGAAACACCATATATTTT. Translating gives CASSSPQGATGNTIYF. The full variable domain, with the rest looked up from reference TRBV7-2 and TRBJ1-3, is GAGVSQSPSNKVTEKGKDVELRCDPISGHTALYWYRQSLGQGLEFLIYFQGNSAPDKSGLPSDRFSAERTGGSVSTLTIQRTQQEDSAVYLCASSSPQGATGNTIYFGEGSWLTVV.

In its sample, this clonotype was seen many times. Written as DNA, the CDR3 is TGCGCCAGCAGCCAAGAACCGGGCTACACCGGGGAGCTGTTTTTT. Translation gives CASSQEPGYTGELFF. The chain combines TRBV4-1 with TRBJ2-2; D ambiguous. V was cut by 0 bases and J by 3 bases, with 8 bases left in between. This CDR3 has 15 residues. CDR1 is MGHRA, CDR2 YSYEKL, per germline.

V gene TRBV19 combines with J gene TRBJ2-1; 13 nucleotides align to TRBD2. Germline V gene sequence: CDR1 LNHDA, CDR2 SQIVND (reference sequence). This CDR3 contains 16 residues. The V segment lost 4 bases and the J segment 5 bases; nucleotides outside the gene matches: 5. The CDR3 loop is CASSRRTSGGDNEQFF. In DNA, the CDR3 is TGTGCCAGTAGTAGACGAACTAGCGGGGGGGACAATGAGCAGTTCTTC.

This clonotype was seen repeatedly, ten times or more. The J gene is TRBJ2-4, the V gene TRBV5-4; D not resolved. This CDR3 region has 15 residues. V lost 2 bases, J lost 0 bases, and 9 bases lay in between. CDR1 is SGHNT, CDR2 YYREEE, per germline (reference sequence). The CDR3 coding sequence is TGTGCCAGCAGCTTAGGTGGCCTAGCCAAAAACATTCAGTACTTC. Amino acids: CASSLGGLAKNIQYF. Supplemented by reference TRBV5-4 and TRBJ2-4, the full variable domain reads ETGVTQSPTHLIKTRGQQVTLRCSSQSGHNTVSWYQQALGQGPQFIFQYYREEENGRGNFPPRFSGLQFPNYSSELNVNALELDDSALYLCASSLGGLAKNIQYFGAGTRLSVL.

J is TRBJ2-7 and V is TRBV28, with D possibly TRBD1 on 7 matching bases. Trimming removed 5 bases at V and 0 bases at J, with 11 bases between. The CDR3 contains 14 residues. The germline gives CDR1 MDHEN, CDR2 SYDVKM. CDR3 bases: TGTGCCAGCAGTGCAGGGGGGAGCTCCTACGAGCAGTACTTC. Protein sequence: CASSAGGSSYEQYF.